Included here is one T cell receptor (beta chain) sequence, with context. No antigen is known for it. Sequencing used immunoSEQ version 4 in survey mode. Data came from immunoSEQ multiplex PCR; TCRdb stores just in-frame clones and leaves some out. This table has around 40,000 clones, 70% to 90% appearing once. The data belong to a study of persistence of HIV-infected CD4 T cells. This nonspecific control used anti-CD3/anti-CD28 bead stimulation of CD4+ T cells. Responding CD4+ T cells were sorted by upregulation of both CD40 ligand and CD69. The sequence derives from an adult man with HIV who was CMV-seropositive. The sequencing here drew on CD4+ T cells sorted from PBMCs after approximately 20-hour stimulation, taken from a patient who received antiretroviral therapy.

CDR3 DNA sequence: TGTGCCATCAGTGAGGATCGGGCCCTCTACAATGAGCAGTTCTTC. Translating gives CAISEDRALYNEQFF. The chain couples TRBV10-3 to TRBJ2-1; D gene unclear. The CDR3 has 15 residues. The germline V and J ends were trimmed by 2 bases and 3 bases, with 11 bases remaining between them. Germline V lookup: CDR1 ENHRY, CDR2 SYGVKD.